Listed below are T cell receptor beta chains from one sample, sequenced in a study of T cell responses to AZD1222 COVID-19 vaccine. Assay: immunoSEQ multiplex PCR; the TCRdb copy retains only in-frame clones and omits some. The table includes tens of thousands of clones, 85% detected once. The sample in question was peripheral blood, obtained on day 0 of AZD1222 vaccination. The receptors shown here come from an adult in good health. Both conserved end residues are part of each CDR3. The order of the fields is V gene, J gene, D gene, clone size, CDR3 DNA, CDR3 protein. The D gene is left open where the match is weak. A clone size is listed for some rows: how often the clone was seen (once, few, many), or a class if it is expanded.

>TRBV9|TRBJ2-3|TRBD2|.
TGTGCCAGCAGCCCTCGGGGCAGCGGGGGGGCCCCAGATACGCAGTATTTT
CASSPRGSGGAPDTQYF
>TRBV7-9|TRBJ2-3|TRBD1|.
TGTGCCAGCAGCCTCTCAACAGGGGACACAGATACGCAGTATTTT
CASSLSTGDTDTQYF
>TRBV10-3|TRBJ1-5|.|.
TGTGCCATCAGTGTGGGGCAGGGTGACGGTCAGCCCCAGCATTTT
CAISVGQGDGQPQHF
>TRBV7-2|TRBJ1-2|TRBD1|.
TGTGCCAGCAGCTTAGGGGCAGGGGGAGGCTACACCTTC
CASSLGAGGGYTF
>TRBV11-2|TRBJ1-2|TRBD1|.
TGTGCCAGCAGCACCGGGACAGGGGGCTCTTTCTATGGCTACACCTTC
CASSTGTGGSFYGYTF
>TRBV2|TRBJ1-4|.|.
TGTGCCAGCAGTGACGCTGGGTATAATGAAAAACTGTTTTTT
CASSDAGYNEKLFF
>TRBV27|TRBJ1-1|.|many
TGTGCCAGCAGTTTTTTCCAGAAGAACACTGAAGCTTTCTTT
CASSFFQKNTEAFF
>TRBV15|TRBJ2-7|TRBD1|once
TGTGCCACCAGCACTTCCCGGCCCGGGACAGGGGGCTCCTACGAGCAGTACTTC
CATSTSRPGTGGSYEQYF
>TRBV7-2|TRBJ2-5|.|once
TGTGCCAGCAGCCCAGGGTTCATACAGACCCAGTACTTC
CASSPGFIQTQYF
>TRBV6-5|TRBJ1-5|.|.
TGTGCCAGCAGTCTTGAACCGGGACCTGGTCAGCCCCAGCATTTT
CASSLEPGPGQPQHF
>TRBV12-3/TRBV12-4|TRBJ1-3|.|.
TGTGCCAGCAGCCTGACAGGAAACACCATATATTTT
CASSLTGNTIYF
>TRBV19|TRBJ2-2|TRBD2|.
TGTGCCAGTTATCCGGGACTAGGGTCCCCCGGGGAGCTGTTTTTT
CASYPGLGSPGELFF
>TRBV4-2|TRBJ1-1|TRBD1|once
TGTGCCAGCAGCCAAGTATCGGCTAGGCACAGGGGGCTGGTTGATACTGAAGCTTTCTTT
CASSQVSARHRGLVDTEAFF
>TRBV4-1|TRBJ2-1|TRBD2|.
TGCGCCAGCAGCCACCGACAAACCAGGACTAGCGGTCGCGGGGAGCAGTTCTTC
CASSHRQTRTSGRGEQFF
>TRBV25-1|TRBJ2-5|TRBD1|once
TGTGCCAGCGGACAGGGTGGGGAGACCCAGTACTTC
CASGQGGETQYF
>TRBV5-8|TRBJ2-7|TRBD1|.
TGTGCCAGCAGCTACCGAGGGGGACAGCTCTACGAGCAGTACTTC
CASSYRGGQLYEQYF
>TRBV7-9|TRBJ2-7|.|few
TGTGCCAGCTCCAGGGCGGCCTACGAGCAGTACTTC
CASSRAAYEQYF
>TRBV5-1|TRBJ2-5|.|.
TGCGCCAGCAGCTTAGGAGCGGGTGTAGAGACCCAGTACTTC
CASSLGAGVETQYF
>TRBV7-2|TRBJ1-4|TRBD1|.
TGTGCCAGCAGCTCCCCCCCCGGGACAGGGGGTGAAAAACTGTTTTTT
CASSSPPGTGGEKLFF
>TRBV11-3|TRBJ2-3|.|.
TGTGCCAGCAGCTTAGTGCGGGGACTTCACCCCGATACGCAGTATTTT
CASSLVRGLHPDTQYF
>TRBV19|TRBJ1-6|TRBD1|.
TGTGCCAGTAGTATGCAGGGGGCGAAAGGGTCACCCCTCCACTTT
CASSMQGAKGSPLHF
>TRBV9|TRBJ1-4|.|once
TGTGCCAGCAGCCCTACTCGAGGGGGTCTAACCGAAAAACTGTTTTTT
CASSPTRGGLTEKLFF
>TRBV7-8|TRBJ2-1|.|few
TGTGCCAGCAGCTCGGGACACTCCTACAATGAGCAGTTCTTC
CASSSGHSYNEQFF
>TRBV10-1|TRBJ2-1|.|.
TGCGCCAGCAGTGAGACTGGAACCTACAATGAGCAGTTCTTC
CASSETGTYNEQFF
>TRBV11-2|TRBJ1-2|.|once
TGTGCCAGCAGCGCGGCAGCGGCCTATGGCTACACCTTC
CASSAAAAYGYTF
>TRBV6-5|TRBJ1-3|.|.
TGTGCCAGCAGTAAGATTGAGGGGACTGCCATATATTTT
CASSKIEGTAIYF
>TRBV5-1|TRBJ2-3|.|.
TGCGCCAGCAGCAAGGACCGGGGGACAGATACGCAGTATTTT
CASSKDRGTDTQYF
>TRBV30|TRBJ2-3|.|.
TGTGCCTGGAGCTTAATGGATACGCAGTATTTT
CAWSLMDTQYF
>TRBV27|TRBJ1-1|.|.
TGTGCCAGCAGTTTATCTTCCGGGACGGGCACTGAAGCTTTCTTT
CASSLSSGTGTEAFF
>TRBV13|TRBJ1-1|.|.
TGTGCCAGCAGCTTATACCGGGAGGGCACTGAAGCTTTCTTT
CASSLYREGTEAFF
>TRBV20-1|TRBJ2-4|TRBD2|.
TGCAGTGCTAGTCTCTCTAGCGGGAGATTTAACATTCAGTACTTC
CSASLSSGRFNIQYF
>TRBV5-5|TRBJ2-7|.|.
TGTGCCAGCAGTTTGACAGCGATCACCTACGAGCAGTACTTC
CASSLTAITYEQYF
>TRBV11-3|TRBJ2-1|.|.
TGTGCCAGCAGCTTGCCTATCCTCCGCGATGAGCAGTTCTTC
CASSLPILRDEQFF
>TRBV6-5|TRBJ2-7|TRBD2|.
TGTGCCAGCAGACCCCTGGCGGGGGGCTACGAGCAGTACTTC
CASRPLAGGYEQYF
>TRBV19|TRBJ1-4|.|once
TGTGCCAGTAGTATAGATCCCCGGACGGGACTGTTTTTT
CASSIDPRTGLFF
>TRBV10-3|TRBJ1-4|.|.
TGTGCCATCAGTGACCCGAGGGGATTCGGGGAAAAACTGTTTTTT
CAISDPRGFGEKLFF
>TRBV6-5|TRBJ2-5|.|.
TGTGCCAGCGCTGGTCTCCAAGAGACCCAGTACTTC
CASAGLQETQYF
>TRBV6-5|TRBJ1-6|TRBD1|.
TGTGCCAGCAGTAACTCTCGACAGGGATATAATTCACCCCTCCACTTT
CASSNSRQGYNSPLHF
>TRBV10-3|TRBJ1-2|.|.
TGTGCCATCAGTGACACACAGTCTCCCTTCTATGGCTACACCTTC
CAISDTQSPFYGYTF
>TRBV2|TRBJ2-1|.|.
TGTGCCAGCAGGGCGAGGGAGGGGGAGAATGAGCAGTTCTTC
CASRAREGENEQFF